A selection of T cell receptor beta chains follows, all from one sample in a study of spatial heterogeneity in lung cancer. A single record per CDR3 protein comes from TCRdb applying MiXCR to the 5' RACE reads. The sample includes about 70,000 distinct CDR3 sequences, about 8.2% of them seen just once. This specimen consisted of PBMCs, obtained at follow-up. Every receptor here comes from a female donor with early-stage non-small cell lung cancer. The CDR3 runs from the conserved cysteine through the conserved F or W. The D gene is left open where the match is weak. Rows give clone size only sometimes, using once, few, many, or a class for an expanded clone.

DNA,CDR3,size,D,J,V
TGTGTCAGCAGCTTAGATTGGACAGGTGTAGGCACAGATACGCAGTATTTT,CVSSLDWTGVGTDTQYF,NA,TRBD1,TRBJ2-3,TRBV7-9
TGCAGTGCTTTCCCAATTCCCCAGGGTAGGGCTTTCTTT,CSAFPIPQGRAFF,few,NA,TRBJ1-1,TRBV20-1
TGCAGTGCTAGAAATGCGGGAGGGCCGGGGGTGGATACGCAGTATTTT,CSARNAGGPGVDTQYF,few,TRBD2,TRBJ2-3,TRBV20-1
TGTGCCAGCAGCCCCGGGACAGGGTCTAACTATGGCTACACCTTC,CASSPGTGSNYGYTF,many,TRBD1,TRBJ1-2,TRBV7-6
TGCAGCGTTGATGGGTGGAGGGCCAAGAAGGGGGATGAGCAGTTCTTC,CSVDGWRAKKGDEQFF,many,NA,TRBJ2-1,TRBV29-1
TGTGCCAGCAGTTTACCATTTTCAAGCTCCTACGAGCAGTACTTC,CASSLPFSSSYEQYF,many,NA,TRBJ2-7,TRBV28
TGTGCCAGCTCACCCGGCCTGGAGACCCAGTACTTC,CASSPGLETQYF,few,NA,TRBJ2-5,TRBV18
TGTGCCAGCAGCTTATGGCTCAGGTTTGGCTACACCTTC,CASSLWLRFGYTF,few,NA,TRBJ1-2,TRBV7-9
TGCAGTGCCCCCGGGCTAGCGGGACACGAGCAGTACTTC,CSAPGLAGHEQYF,many,TRBD2,TRBJ2-7,TRBV20-1
TGTGCCTGGAAGGGGCCAGACTACAATGAGCAGTTCTTC,CAWKGPDYNEQFF,few,NA,TRBJ2-1,TRBV30
TGTGCCAGCAGCTTATGGGGGAACGATAATTCACCCCTCCACTTT,CASSLWGNDNSPLHF,many,NA,TRBJ1-6,TRBV7-9
TGTGCCAGCACAGGGAGGAACGAGCAGTACTTC,CASTGRNEQYF,many,NA,TRBJ2-7,TRBV28
TGCGCCAGCAGCTTGGCCCCAGGGAACACCGGGGAGCTGTTTTTT,CASSLAPGNTGELFF,many,NA,TRBJ2-2,TRBV5-1
TGCAGTGCTAGAGGTTCAGGGGGGCGCGAGCAGTACTTC,CSARGSGGREQYF,few,NA,TRBJ2-7,TRBV20-1
TGTGCCACCCAGGCAAACAGGGTCAAGGGGTACAATGAGCAGTTCTTC,CATQANRVKGYNEQFF,NA,NA,TRBJ2-1,TRBV24-1
TGTGCCACCAAGGGGACTCCAGAGGAACAGCCCCAGCATTTT,CATKGTPEEQPQHF,NA,NA,TRBJ1-5,TRBV10-3
TGTGCCACCGCGCGGGAGTGGTCCTACAATGAGCAGTTCTTC,CATAREWSYNEQFF,many,TRBD2,TRBJ2-1,TRBV28
TGTGCCAGCAGCTACCGAAGACTAGCGGAACCCTACGAGCAGTACTTC,CASSYRRLAEPYEQYF,many,TRBD2,TRBJ2-7,TRBV7-2
TGTGCCAGCAGCCAAGATATGGGGGATACGCAGTATTTT,CASSQDMGDTQYF,many,NA,TRBJ2-3,TRBV3-1
TGCGCCAGCAGCCCGGGGGACAGGGGCAGACTCTACACCTTC,CASSPGDRGRLYTF,few,TRBD1,TRBJ1-2,TRBV5-1
TGTGCCAGCACCCCCGGACTAGCGGGAGCTGGGGAGCAGTACTTC,CASTPGLAGAGEQYF,few,TRBD2,TRBJ2-7,TRBV12-3/TRBV12-4
TGTGCCAGCAGTTTTTTGGACACAGATACGCAGTATTTT,CASSFLDTDTQYF,many,NA,TRBJ2-3,TRBV27
TGTGCCAGCAGCTTGGCCTTAGGGGGTCAGCTAAGAAACGAGCAGTACTTC,CASSLALGGQLRNEQYF,many,NA,TRBJ2-7,TRBV5-4
TGTGCCAGCAGCCCAGGGGCGGGAGTCAATGAGCAGTTCTTC,CASSPGAGVNEQFF,NA,NA,TRBJ2-1,TRBV9
TGTGCCAGCAGGGAGGGACAGATCTACGAGCAGTACTTC,CASREGQIYEQYF,NA,NA,TRBJ2-7,TRBV12-3/TRBV12-4
TGTGCCAGCAGGGCGTCAGACACCGGGGAGCTGTTTTTT,CASRASDTGELFF,many,NA,TRBJ2-2,TRBV28
TGCGCCAGCAGCTTCACGCGCGACACCGGGGAGCTGTTTTTT,CASSFTRDTGELFF,NA,NA,TRBJ2-2,TRBV5-1
TGTGCCAGCTCACCACGGCCAACTAATGAAAAACTGTTTTTT,CASSPRPTNEKLFF,many,NA,TRBJ1-4,TRBV18
TGTGCCAGTAGCGACAGAGACACCTCCTACGAGCAGTACTTC,CASSDRDTSYEQYF,NA,NA,TRBJ2-7,TRBV19
TGTGCCAGCACCCGGACAGCTAATAGCAATCAGCCCCAGCATTTT,CASTRTANSNQPQHF,many,NA,TRBJ1-5,TRBV6-5
TGTGCCAGCAGCCAAGACGGGGACATCGCCTACGAGCAGTACTTC,CASSQDGDIAYEQYF,NA,NA,TRBJ2-7,TRBV14
TGTGCCAGCCGATTTTCGAACACTGAAGCTTTCTTT,CASRFSNTEAFF,many,NA,TRBJ1-1,TRBV6-5
TGTGCCAGCTTCCGGGGGGCCTATGGCTACACCTTC,CASFRGAYGYTF,many,NA,TRBJ1-2,TRBV7-9
TGTGCCAGTAGTATAACAGAAAGAGGACAAGAGACCCAGTACTTC,CASSITERGQETQYF,many,NA,TRBJ2-5,TRBV19
TGCAGTGCTCCGCCTAGCGGGAGGACGGGGGAGCAGTTCTTC,CSAPPSGRTGEQFF,NA,TRBD2,TRBJ2-1,TRBV20-1
TGTGCCAGCAGTGTGATAGCGGGAGGGCCTGGGGAGCTGTTTTTT,CASSVIAGGPGELFF,NA,TRBD2,TRBJ2-2,TRBV6-1
TGTGCCAGCTGGTGGGATGGCTACACCTTC,CASWWDGYTF,many,NA,TRBJ1-2,TRBV19
TGTGCCAGCAGCTACGGAGGGCCGAACACCTACAATGAGCAGTTCTTC,CASSYGGPNTYNEQFF,NA,NA,TRBJ2-1,TRBV5-4
TGCGCCAGCAGCGGAACGACAGGGGTGGATGTGGCTGAAGCTTTCTTT,CASSGTTGVDVAEAFF,many,TRBD1,TRBJ1-1,TRBV5-1
TGTGCCACCACCAGTACCACACTTCTTGGGCTGGGGCGTCGAGGCTCTGGGGCCAACGTCCTGACTTTC,CATTSTTLLGLGRRGSGANVLTF,NA,NA,TRBJ2-6,TRBV7-8
TGTGCCAGCAGTGGGGGTACCTACAATGAGCAGTTCTTC,CASSGGTYNEQFF,NA,NA,TRBJ2-1,TRBV6-6